Listed below are T cell receptor beta chains from one sample, sequenced in a study of shared clonotypes between healthy human individuals. The repertoire was sequenced with immunoSEQ multiplex PCR; TCRdb's copy has only in-frame clones and lacks some. The sample lists about 530,000 clones; approximately 95% were seen once. Sequencing was carried out using naive CD4+ T cells sorted from blood. The receptors here all came from a woman in her thirties in good health. Both conserved end residues are part of each CDR3. The D gene is left open where the match is weak. Clone size is stated in some rows and not others, as once, few, many or a class when expanded.

d_gene	len	v_gene	abundance	j_gene	CDR3aa	CDR3nt
NA	13	TRBV18	NA	TRBJ2-7	CASSPGGTYEQYF	TGTGCCAGCTCACCGGGCGGGACCTACGAGCAGTACTTC
NA	16	TRBV7-8	NA	TRBJ1-1	CASSLVLGGLASEAFF	TGTGCCAGCAGCTTAGTGTTAGGGGGATTGGCGTCTGAAGCTTTCTTT
NA	11	TRBV6-5	NA	TRBJ2-3	CASRQGDTQYF	TGTGCCAGCAGGCAGGGAGACACGCAGTATTTT
NA	16	TRBV5-4	NA	TRBJ2-7	CASSLPPGQSIYEQYF	TGTGCCAGCAGCTTGCCCCCAGGACAGTCAATCTACGAGCAGTACTTC
NA	13	TRBV28	NA	TRBJ2-2	CASSPSGTGELFF	TGTGCCAGCAGCCCATCGGGAACCGGGGAGCTGTTTTTT
NA	15	TRBV18	once	TRBJ2-7	CASSPGVGSGHEQYF	TGTGCCAGCTCACCAGGGGTGGGAAGTGGTCACGAGCAGTACTTC
TRBD2	18	TRBV28	NA	TRBJ2-7	CASSSPTPGQGGSYEQYF	TGTGCCAGCAGTTCTCCCACCCCCGGCCAGGGAGGGTCCTACGAGCAGTACTTC
NA	16	TRBV28	once	TRBJ2-7	CASSPPRDGSSYEQYF	TGTGCCAGCTCACCTCCCAGGGACGGGAGCTCCTACGAGCAGTACTTC
NA	13	TRBV29-1	once	TRBJ2-3	CSVGAKKADTQYF	TGCAGCGTTGGGGCGAAAAAAGCAGATACGCAGTATTTT
TRBD2	19	TRBV4-2	NA	TRBJ2-5	CASSQYATSGRGGQETQYF	TGTGCCAGCAGCCAGTACGCGACTAGCGGGAGAGGAGGGCAAGAGACCCAGTACTTC
TRBD2	17	TRBV5-4	NA	TRBJ2-7	CASSLGTSGYNSYEQYF	TGTGCCAGCAGCTTGGGGACTAGCGGGTACAACTCCTACGAGCAGTACTTC
TRBD2	15	TRBV28	NA	TRBJ2-7	CASRASGRAFYEQYF	TGTGCCAGCAGAGCGAGCGGGAGGGCTTTCTACGAGCAGTACTTC
NA	14	TRBV10-3	NA	TRBJ1-2	CAISESQGDYGYTF	TGTGCCATCAGTGAGTCGCAAGGGGACTATGGCTACACCTTC
NA	13	TRBV18	NA	TRBJ2-1	CASSPHRSNEQFF	TGTGCCAGCTCACCACACAGATCCAATGAGCAGTTCTTC
NA	13	TRBV10-3	NA	TRBJ1-5	CAITGSGDQPQHF	TGTGCCATCACGGGGAGCGGAGATCAGCCCCAGCATTTT
TRBD2	14	TRBV6-1	NA	TRBJ2-5	CASSEMGGTETQYF	TGTGCCAGCAGTGAAATGGGGGGGACCGAGACCCAGTACTTC
NA	17	TRBV5-1	NA	TRBJ2-6	CASSLALNRAGANVLTF	TGCGCCAGCAGCTTGGCTCTCAACAGGGCTGGGGCCAACGTCCTGACTTTC
NA	17	TRBV7-8	NA	TRBJ2-3	CASSLPKTGPLSDTQYF	TGTGCCAGCAGCTTACCTAAAACAGGGCCCTTATCAGATACGCAGTATTTT
NA	15	TRBV11-2	NA	TRBJ2-7	CASSFKSPATYEQYF	TGTGCCAGCAGCTTTAAGAGCCCAGCCACCTACGAGCAGTACTTC
NA	14	TRBV5-4	once	TRBJ2-7	CASRGDREIYEQYF	TGTGCCAGCAGGGGGGACCGAGAAATATACGAGCAGTACTTC
NA	13	TRBV19	few	TRBJ1-5	CATGRSGNQPQHF	TGTGCCACCGGACGGAGCGGCAATCAGCCCCAGCATTTT
NA	16	TRBV12-1	NA	TRBJ2-2	CAPRGWCFVRTGELFF	TGTGCCCCCAGGGGGTGGTGTTTCGTTCGTACCGGGGAGCTGTTTTTT
NA	15	TRBV5-1	NA	TRBJ1-2	CASSLAGGGFNGYTF	TGCGCCAGCAGCTTGGCCGGAGGGGGATTTAATGGCTACACCTTC
TRBD2	15	TRBV28	NA	TRBJ2-1	CASSFGTSEYNEQFF	TGTGCCAGCAGTTTCGGGACTAGCGAGTACAATGAGCAGTTCTTC
NA	13	TRBV5-1	NA	TRBJ2-7	CASSYQYGYEQYF	TGCGCCAGCAGCTACCAATACGGCTACGAGCAGTACTTC
TRBD2	14	TRBV7-2	NA	TRBJ2-7	CASSWTSGDSEQYF	TGTGCCAGCAGCTGGACTAGCGGGGATTCCGAGCAGTACTTC
TRBD2	16	TRBV7-2	NA	TRBJ2-1	CASSFPQRDSYNEQFF	TGTGCCAGCAGCTTTCCTCAGCGGGACTCCTACAATGAGCAGTTCTTC
NA	15	TRBV19	NA	TRBJ2-7	CASSIQSALSYEQYF	TGTGCCAGTAGTATTCAGTCAGCACTCTCCTACGAGCAGTACTTC
NA	15	TRBV29-1	NA	TRBJ2-5	CSVEDLWGNGETQYF	TGCAGCGTTGAAGATCTCTGGGGAAATGGGGAGACCCAGTACTTC
NA	15	TRBV2	NA	TRBJ2-5	CASSVEQGSGETQYF	TGTGCCAGCAGTGTTGAACAGGGTTCTGGGGAGACCCAGTACTTC
NA	14	TRBV2	NA	TRBJ2-7	CASTQDGTTYEQYF	TGTGCCAGCACCCAGGACGGAACTACCTACGAGCAGTACTTC
TRBD1	14	TRBV18	NA	TRBJ2-7	CASSLSGTAYEQYF	TGTGCCAGCTCACTATCCGGGACAGCCTACGAGCAGTACTTC
NA	12	TRBV6-5	NA	TRBJ1-1	CASSSPTTEAFF	TGTGCCAGCAGCTCCCCGACCACTGAAGCTTTCTTT
TRBD1	14	TRBV5-6	NA	TRBJ1-2	CASSPQDRFYGYTF	TGTGCCAGCAGCCCACAGGACAGGTTCTATGGCTACACCTTC
NA	15	TRBV6-1	NA	TRBJ1-5	CASSGLLTSNQPQHF	TGTGCCAGCAGTGGGCTATTGACTAGCAATCAGCCCCAGCATTTT
NA	17	TRBV30	NA	TRBJ2-2	CAWTPVELQVDTGELFF	TGTGCCTGGACCCCAGTTGAATTGCAGGTGGACACCGGGGAGCTGTTTTTT
TRBD1	19	TRBV2	NA	TRBJ2-7	CASSTPGQGAVFARVEQYF	TGTGCCAGCAGTACACCGGGACAGGGGGCCGTATTCGCTCGGGTAGAGCAGTACTTC
NA	11	TRBV29-1	NA	TRBJ2-7	CSVESSYEQYF	TGCAGCGTTGAAAGCTCATACGAGCAGTACTTC
TRBD1	15	TRBV5-1	NA	TRBJ2-5	CASSLAGTDRETQYF	TGCGCCAGCAGCTTGGCCGGGACAGACCGGGAGACCCAGTACTTC
NA	14	TRBV6-1	NA	TRBJ2-6	CASLEGSGANVLTF	TGTGCCAGCTTGGAGGGTTCGGGGGCCAACGTCCTGACTTTC
TRBD1	15	TRBV27	NA	TRBJ1-2	CASSHRQGANYGYTF	TGTGCCAGCAGCCATAGACAGGGGGCGAACTATGGCTACACCTTC
TRBD1	15	TRBV5-1	NA	TRBJ2-2	CASSLVAGGSGELFF	TGCGCCAGCAGCTTGGTGGCAGGGGGTTCCGGGGAGCTGTTTTTT
TRBD1	15	TRBV10-3	NA	TRBJ2-7	CAISDQQGGFTEQYF	TGTGCCATCAGTGATCAACAGGGGGGATTTACGGAGCAGTACTTC
NA	14	TRBV6-1	NA	TRBJ2-1	CASSVGTEGNEQFF	TGTGCCAGCAGTGTCGGGACGGAAGGCAATGAGCAGTTCTTC
TRBD2	16	TRBV19	once	TRBJ2-7	CASSIGGLAVTYEQYF	TGTGCCAGTAGTATAGGCGGACTAGCGGTTACCTACGAGCAGTACTTC
NA	16	TRBV10-1	once	TRBJ2-5	CASSEWYGGEEETQYF	TGCGCCAGCAGTGAATGGTACGGCGGCGAGGAAGAGACCCAGTACTTC
NA	13	TRBV11-2	NA	TRBJ2-7	CASSPQKEYEQYF	TGTGCCAGCAGCCCTCAGAAGGAATACGAGCAGTACTTC
NA	17	TRBV7-9	NA	TRBJ1-1	CASSRQTEFHLNTEAFF	TGTGCCAGCAGCCGCCAGACGGAATTCCATTTGAACACTGAAGCTTTCTTT
TRBD2	15	TRBV5-1	once	TRBJ2-1	CASSPTGGRSYEQFF	TGCGCCAGCAGCCCCACCGGGGGGAGGTCCTATGAGCAGTTCTTC
NA	15	TRBV18	NA	TRBJ1-2	CASSPVDTPNYGYTF	TGTGCCAGCTCACCTGTGGACACCCCTAACTATGGCTACACCTTC
NA	12	TRBV18	NA	TRBJ1-6	CASSEGDSPLHF	TGTGCCAGCTCAGAGGGAGATTCACCCCTCCACTTT
NA	13	TRBV11-2	once	TRBJ1-6	CASSSQDPLPLHF	TGTGCCAGCAGCTCGCAGGATCCTTTACCCCTCCACTTT
NA	14	TRBV5-1	NA	TRBJ2-3	CASSADIGGDTQYF	TGCGCCAGCAGCGCGGACATTGGTGGGGATACGCAGTATTTT
NA	13	TRBV18	NA	TRBJ2-5	CASSPGGRETQYF	TGTGCCAGCTCACCAGGGGGTAGAGAGACCCAGTACTTC
TRBD1	14	TRBV5-4	NA	TRBJ2-7	CASSPTGASYEQYF	TGTGCCAGCAGCCCTACAGGGGCATCCTACGAGCAGTACTTC
TRBD2	16	TRBV5-4	once	TRBJ2-3	CASSPVAGGGTDTQYF	TGTGCCAGCAGCCCGGTGGCGGGAGGGGGCACAGATACGCAGTATTTT
NA	13	TRBV6-1	NA	TRBJ2-7	CASSVNRRYEQYF	TGTGCCAGCAGTGTAAATAGACGCTACGAGCAGTACTTC
NA	19	TRBV5-1	NA	TRBJ2-4	CASSPPVGVSVLAKNIQYF	TGCGCCAGCAGCCCCCCAGTCGGGGTGTCAGTGTTAGCCAAAAACATTCAGTACTTC
TRBD1	14	TRBV6-6	NA	TRBJ1-5	CATETGGGNQPQHF	TGTGCCACCGAGACAGGGGGCGGCAATCAGCCCCAGCATTTT